This paragraph covers one T cell receptor beta chain sequence. Its antigen remains unknown. What made the TCR beta cDNA was 5'RACE template switching with UMIs. TCRdb reprocessed the 5' RACE reads and keeps a single row for each CDR3 protein, giving no DNA. The sample data list under 500,000 distinct CDR3 sequences. This specimen belongs to a study of T cells expressing NK-cell markers. Across the study: Sequencing of TCR beta repertoires drew on sorted CD3+CD56+NKG2C+, CD3+CD56+NKG2C- and CD3+CD56-NKG2C+ T cells. Study-level points and caveats: Top CD8+ clonotypes included the dominant CD3+CD56+NKG2C+ clonotypes in 5 or 6 donors. These clonotypes also led the CD3+CD56-NKG2C+ fraction in a handful of donors.

This CDR3 contains 15 residues. Germline CDR1 is SQVTM and CDR2 is ANQGSEA. This chain connects TRBV29-1 to TRBJ2-1; TCRdb calls TRBD2, which cannot be checked without DNA. Sequencing was carried out using blood T cells: a sorted CD56 or NKG2C T cell subset, CD4+ or CD8+ T cells, or bulk PBMC T cells (not recorded which). The clonotype was recovered from a woman between 18 and 75 years old in good health. CDR3 region: CSVVGSGSSYNEQFF.